These 20 T cell receptor beta chains were sequenced from one sample in a study of cytomegalovirus exposure and HLA in healthy donors (dated by TCRdb to about 2017). Library preparation employed the immunoSEQ multiplex PCR assay. A mixture of 60 forward primers for TCR Vbeta segments and 13 reverse primers for TCR Jbeta segments was used in the multiplex PCR. This immuneACCESS table, as held by TCRdb, lists in-frame sequences with V and J called but not all clones. Of the missing ones, under half trace to an unresolved V gene in checked studies; the others have no known cause. The sample data list 100,000 to 150,000 clones, and 75% to 90% of these were observed just once. The ten largest clones represent approximately 10% of the sample. Input material: PBMCs. These receptor sequences come from a man between 25 and 39 years old in good health and CMV-seropositive.

The chain links TRBV7-2 to TRBJ2-1, with 7 bases lining up with TRBD2. Per germline, CDR1 SGHTA and CDR2 FQGNSA. There are 14 residues in the CDR3. V trimming: 6 bases; J trimming: 3 bases; junction bases outside the gene matches: 5. DNA for the CDR3: TGTGCCAGCAGGCCCGGGACTAACTACAATGAGCAGTTCTTC. Amino acid sequence: CASRPGTNYNEQFF.

This clone was counted a few times. The rearrangement links TRBV6-6 to TRBJ2-1, with D maybe TRBD1 (6 bases). This CDR3 has 12 residues. Germline values: CDR1 MNHNY, CDR2 SVGAGI (reference sequence). The germline V and J ends were trimmed by 8 bases and 8 bases, with 13 bases remaining between them. The DNA for the CDR3 is TGTGCCAGCCGGACAGACGCCGATGAGCAGTTCTTC. Protein product: CASRTDADEQFF.

The rearrangement joins TRBV2 to TRBJ2-1; the match to TRBD1 covers 9 bases. The CDR3 is 16 amino acids. With V trimmed by 3 bases and J by 3 bases, 6 bases remained unmatched. Germline CDR1 SNHLY, CDR2 FYNNEI. This chain's CDR3 is CASSDWETGGYNEQFF. The CDR3 DNA reads as TGTGCCAGCAGTGATTGGGAGACAGGGGGCTACAATGAGCAGTTCTTC.

This chain joins TRBV6-5 and TRBJ2-7, with a possible D match to TRBD2 (6 bases). The germline V and J ends were trimmed by 0 bases and 2 bases, with 8 bases remaining between them. CDR1 is MNHEY and CDR2 is SVGAGI in the germline V gene. The CDR3 extends over 14 amino acids. CDR3 coding DNA: TGTGCCAGCAGTTACTCTCTAGCGACCTACGAGCAGTACTTC. Amino acids: CASSYSLATYEQYF.

The rearrangement joins TRBV30 to TRBJ1-4; D ambiguous. This CDR3 contains 13 residues. Germline CDR1 reads GTSNPN; CDR2 reads SVGIG (reference sequence). V lost 4 bases to trimming and J lost 4 bases, with 10 bases between them. The CDR3 region is CAWNLGFNEKLFF. The CDR3 bases are TGTGCCTGGAATTTGGGCTTTAATGAAAAACTGTTTTTT.

The rearrangement links TRBV4-1 to TRBJ1-2; D might be TRBD1 (6 bases). This CDR3 has 15 amino acids. Trimming stripped 3 bases from V and 2 bases from J, with 13 bases between. The V gene's germline CDR1 is MGHRA and CDR2 YSYEKL. CDR3 in DNA: TGCGCCAGCAGCCAGTCGCCAGGGGTGAACTATGGCTACACCTTC. Residues: CASSQSPGVNYGYTF.

The chain uses TRBV14 and TRBJ2-5; the match to TRBD2 covers 9 bases. The CDR3 loop spans 17 amino acids. Per germline, CDR1 SGHDN and CDR2 FVKESK. Trimming removed 2 bases from V and 5 bases from J; junction bases left unmatched: 12. In DNA form, the CDR3 reads TGTGCCAGCAGCCAAAGTCATAGCGGGGGTCGCTGGGAGACCCAGTACTTC. It translates to CASSQSHSGGRWETQYF. The full variable domain, its missing parts supplied by reference TRBV14 and TRBJ2-5, is EAGVTQFPSHSVIEKGQTVTLRCDPISGHDNLYWYRRVMGKEIKFLLHFVKESKQDESGMPNNRFLAERTGGTYSTLKVQPAELEDSGVYFCASSQSHSGGRWETQYFGPGTRLLVL.

V and J are TRBV5-1 and TRBJ1-1; D is uncertain. The CDR3 has 13 residues. Trimming removed 2 bases from V and 11 bases from J, with 16 bases in between. Per the germline V gene, CDR1 is SGHRS and CDR2 is YFSETQ. CDR3 DNA: TGCGCCAGCAGCTTTTCAGGATCACTCCCGGCTTTCTTT. As protein: CASSFSGSLPAFF.

The rearrangement joins TRBV6-1 to TRBJ1-5, with 7 bases fitting TRBD1. The CDR3 is 15 amino acids. The trim removed 1 base at V and 7 bases at J, leaving 7 bases unmatched. Per the germline V gene, CDR1 is MNHNS and CDR2 is SASEGT. The CDR3 is CASSEGPGGNQPQHF. DNA for the CDR3: TGTGCCAGCAGTGAAGGTCCAGGGGGAAACCAGCCCCAGCATTTT.

The chain combines TRBV11-3 with TRBJ1-1, with D possibly being TRBD1 (6 bases). This CDR3 is 14 amino acids long. Germline V lookup: CDR1 SGHNT, CDR2 YENEEA. Deletions cut 1 base from V and 1 base from J, with 7 bases between. The CDR3 is CASSLGGGNTEAFF. The CDR3 nucleotides read TGTGCCAGCAGCTTAGGAGGGGGGAACACTGAAGCTTTCTTT.

The rearrangement uses TRBV25-1 and TRBJ2-3, with 7 bases lining up with TRBD1. V was pared by 4 bases and J by 6 bases, with 4 bases of the junction left unmatched. Per the germline V gene, CDR1 is MGHDK and CDR2 is SYGVNS. There are 13 residues in the CDR3. Here the CDR3 reads CASSGRGWDTQYF. In DNA form, the CDR3 reads TGTGCCAGCAGTGGCAGGGGGTGGGATACGCAGTATTTT.

This clone was counted a few times. The chain employs TRBV4-2 and TRBJ2-7, with 11 bases fitting TRBD1. The germline CDR1 and CDR2 sequences are LGHNA and YNFKEQ. The CDR3 has 16 residues. V lost 3 bases, J lost 3 bases, and 7 bases stayed unmatched. The CDR3 reads CASSHGGTGGFYEQYF. CDR3 bases: TGTGCCAGCAGCCACGGTGGGACAGGGGGTTTCTACGAGCAGTACTTC.

The chain joins TRBV5-1 to TRBJ2-1; 9 nucleotides align to TRBD1. J was trimmed by 5 bases and V by 4 bases; bases with no gene match: 7. Germline V CDR1 and CDR2: SGHRS, YFSETQ. This CDR3 region has 15 residues. In nucleotides, the CDR3 is TGCGCCAGCAGCATTGGGACAGGGAAGGACAATGAGCAGTTCTTC. Translated, it gives CASSIGTGKDNEQFF.

CDR3 DNA: TGCGCCAGCTCTTTCCATCCCGCGGGACAGGGGAATGAAAAACTGTTTTTT. Translating it yields CASSFHPAGQGNEKLFF. The chain carries TRBV10-2 and TRBJ1-4, with TRBD1 matching 10 bases. The V and J ends lost 8 bases and 5 bases, in that order; junction bases with no gene match: 14. CDR3 size: 17 residues. Germline loops: CDR1 WSHSY, CDR2 SAAADI.

Points on this clone: The sample has other DNA sequences that encode this CDR3 too. This chain uses TRBV6-4 with TRBJ1-2; D might be TRBD1 (5 bases). Trimming took off 0 bases at V and 8 bases at J, with 10 bases between the two ends. CDR3 size: 13 residues. The germline V gene has CDR1 MRHNA and CDR2 SNTAGT. The CDR3 loop reads CASSDSGGVGYTF. In nucleotides, the CDR3 is TGTGCCAGCAGTGACTCCGGAGGGGTAGGCTACACCTTC.

This clone was seen a handful of times. The V gene is TRBV11-3, the J gene TRBJ2-3, with a tentative D call TRBD1 (6 bases). With 1 base removed from V and 3 bases from J, the gap between germline ends came to 14 bases. Germline lookup yields CDR1 SGHNT and CDR2 YENEEA. The CDR3 runs 16 residues. Here the CDR3 reads CASSLGGLVGTDTQYF. CDR3 nucleotide sequence: TGTGCCAGCAGCTTAGGGGGGCTGGTGGGGACAGATACGCAGTATTTT.

The V gene is TRBV11-3, the J gene TRBJ2-1, with D possibly being TRBD1 (6 bases). CDR1 is SGHNT and CDR2 is YENEEA in the germline V gene. V lost 1 base to trimming and J lost 6 bases, with 19 bases between them. The CDR3 has 17 amino acids. The chain's CDR3 is CASSLGAPLTGFNEQFF. CDR3 DNA sequence: TGTGCCAGCAGCTTAGGCGCCCCCCTCACAGGGTTCAATGAGCAGTTCTTC.

This clone was counted a few times. The chain has TRBV19 and TRBJ2-7, with 12 bases lining up with TRBD1. The CDR3 contains 15 residues. Germline values: CDR1 LNHDA, CDR2 SQIVND (reference sequence). V lost 4 bases and J lost 7; bases outside the gene matches: 8. The CDR3 bases are TGTGCCAGTAGTACGGGACAGGGGGCGTCGGGGGAGCAGTACTTC. Its protein is CASSTGQGASGEQYF.

CDR3 protein: CASSEADRFYGYTF. CDR3 in DNA: TGTGCCAGCAGTGAAGCCGACAGATTCTATGGCTACACCTTC. V gene TRBV6-1 combines with J gene TRBJ1-2; D perhaps matches TRBD1 (5 bases). With 0 bases removed from V and 4 bases from J, the gap between germline ends came to 9 bases. Germline V CDR1 and CDR2: MNHNS, SASEGT. CDR3 length: 14 amino acids.

The gene calls are TRBV6-5 and TRBJ1-2, with TRBD1 as a possible D gene (5 bases). From germline, CDR1 is MNHEY and CDR2 SVGAGI. V lost 0 bases to trimming and J lost 4 bases, with 9 bases between them. The CDR3 contains 14 residues. The DNA of the CDR3 is TGTGCCAGCAGTTACTCGACAGCAGTCTATGGCTACACCTTC. Amino acids: CASSYSTAVYGYTF.